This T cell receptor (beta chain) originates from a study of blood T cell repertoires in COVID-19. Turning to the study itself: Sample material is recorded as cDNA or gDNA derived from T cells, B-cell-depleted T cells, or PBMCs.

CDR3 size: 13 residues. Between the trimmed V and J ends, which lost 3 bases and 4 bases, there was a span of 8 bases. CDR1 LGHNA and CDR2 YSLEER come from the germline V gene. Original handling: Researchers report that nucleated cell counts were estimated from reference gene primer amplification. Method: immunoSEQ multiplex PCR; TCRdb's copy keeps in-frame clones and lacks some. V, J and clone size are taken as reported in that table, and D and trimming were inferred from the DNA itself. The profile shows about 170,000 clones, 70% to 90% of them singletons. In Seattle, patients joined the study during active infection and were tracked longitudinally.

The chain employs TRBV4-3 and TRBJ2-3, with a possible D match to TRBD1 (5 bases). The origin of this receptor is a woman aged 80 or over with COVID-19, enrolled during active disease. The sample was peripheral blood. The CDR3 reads CASSQLTADTQYF. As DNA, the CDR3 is TGCGCCAGCAGCCAGCTGACAGCAGATACGCAGTATTTT.